This TCR beta chain was obtained from a study of STAT3 mutations in large granular lymphocyte leukemia. For the study at large: Among longitudinally sequenced T-LGLL patients, roughly half had canonical activating STAT3 mutations detected.

This clone has more than one count but fewer than ten. The antigen remains undetermined. Study-wide findings and caveats: Some patients had dominant TCR clones larger than their STAT3 mutant burden. TCR clonotype switching after therapy occurred in about 35% of the 18 patients. In T-cell large granular lymphocyte leukemia, about half of patients showed multiple immunodominant subclonotypes.

V lost 3 bases to trimming and J lost 6 bases; unmatched junction nucleotides: 6. The CDR3 consists of 14 residues. CDR1 is SGHRS and CDR2 is YFSETQ in the germline V gene. Average productive template count per sample was around 44,000. The method was immunoSEQ multiplex PCR; TCRdb's version includes in-frame clones alone and lacks a portion of them. The sample shows several thousand clones, roughly 44% of them seen only once. This TCR was recovered from a man between 50 and 59 years old with T-cell large granular lymphocyte leukemia. Some clones in this sample may be carry-over from other donors' samples. The gene calls are TRBV5-1 and TRBJ2-7, with 10 positions matching TRBD1. The source material was peripheral blood mononuclear cells. CDR3 DNA: TGCGCCAGCAGCTCGTCCCGGGACAGGGGCGAGCAGTACTTC. This encodes CASSSSRDRGEQYF.